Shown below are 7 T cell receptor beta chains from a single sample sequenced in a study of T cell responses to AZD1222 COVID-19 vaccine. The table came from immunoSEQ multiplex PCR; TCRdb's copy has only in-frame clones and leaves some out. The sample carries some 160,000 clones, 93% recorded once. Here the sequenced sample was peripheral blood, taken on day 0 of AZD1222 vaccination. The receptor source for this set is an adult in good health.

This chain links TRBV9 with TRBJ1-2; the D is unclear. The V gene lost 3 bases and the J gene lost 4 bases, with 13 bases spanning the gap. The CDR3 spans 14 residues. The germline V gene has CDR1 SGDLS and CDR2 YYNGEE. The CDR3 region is CASSGGGRGYGYTF. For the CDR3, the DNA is TGTGCCAGCAGCGGCGGAGGGCGGGGCTATGGCTACACCTTC.

This CDR3 is CASSAQGGETQYF. Here the CDR3 DNA reads TGTGCCAGCAGCGCACAGGGGGGCGAGACCCAGTACTTC. The chain couples TRBV7-2 to TRBJ2-5; 8 nucleotides align to TRBD1. The CDR3 loop spans 13 amino acids. Germline CDR1 reads SGHTA; CDR2 reads FQGNSA. V trimming: 5 bases; J trimming: 5 bases; junction bases outside the gene matches: 4.

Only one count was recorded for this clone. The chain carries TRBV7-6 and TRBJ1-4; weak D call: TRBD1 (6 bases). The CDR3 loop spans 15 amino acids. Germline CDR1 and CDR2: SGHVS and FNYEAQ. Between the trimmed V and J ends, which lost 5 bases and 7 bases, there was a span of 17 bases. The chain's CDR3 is CASSPWGGAREKLFF. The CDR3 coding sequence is TGTGCCAGCAGCCCCTGGGGGGGGGCTCGTGAAAAACTGTTTTTT.

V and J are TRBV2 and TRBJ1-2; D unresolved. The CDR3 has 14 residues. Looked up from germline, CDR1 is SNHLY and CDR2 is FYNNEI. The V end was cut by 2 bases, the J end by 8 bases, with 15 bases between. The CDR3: CASSERTLSKGYTF. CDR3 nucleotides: TGTGCCAGCAGTGAACGGACCCTATCGAAAGGCTACACCTTC.

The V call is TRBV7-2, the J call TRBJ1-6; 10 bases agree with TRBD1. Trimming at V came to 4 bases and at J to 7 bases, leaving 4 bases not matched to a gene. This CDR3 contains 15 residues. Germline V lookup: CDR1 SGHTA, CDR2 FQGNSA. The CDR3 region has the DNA TGTGCCAGCAGCTCACTGGGACAGGGGAATTCACCCCTCCACTTT. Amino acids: CASSSLGQGNSPLHF.

The CDR3 sequence: CASRQTEYSNQPQHF. The CDR3 nucleotides read TGTGCCAGCAGACAGACAGAGTATAGCAATCAGCCCCAGCATTTT. This sequence joins TRBV6-5 and TRBJ1-5; D might be TRBD1 (5 bases). This CDR3 spans 15 amino acids. Germline CDR1 MNHEY, CDR2 SVGAGI. V lost 6 bases and J 0 bases, leaving 12 bases between the germline ends.

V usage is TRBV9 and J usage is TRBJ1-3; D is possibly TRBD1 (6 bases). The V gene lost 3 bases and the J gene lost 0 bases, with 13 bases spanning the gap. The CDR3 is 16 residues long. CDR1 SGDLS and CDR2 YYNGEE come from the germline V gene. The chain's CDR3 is CASSAAGQSSGNTIYF. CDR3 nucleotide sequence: TGTGCCAGCAGCGCTGCAGGACAGAGCTCTGGAAACACCATATATTTT.